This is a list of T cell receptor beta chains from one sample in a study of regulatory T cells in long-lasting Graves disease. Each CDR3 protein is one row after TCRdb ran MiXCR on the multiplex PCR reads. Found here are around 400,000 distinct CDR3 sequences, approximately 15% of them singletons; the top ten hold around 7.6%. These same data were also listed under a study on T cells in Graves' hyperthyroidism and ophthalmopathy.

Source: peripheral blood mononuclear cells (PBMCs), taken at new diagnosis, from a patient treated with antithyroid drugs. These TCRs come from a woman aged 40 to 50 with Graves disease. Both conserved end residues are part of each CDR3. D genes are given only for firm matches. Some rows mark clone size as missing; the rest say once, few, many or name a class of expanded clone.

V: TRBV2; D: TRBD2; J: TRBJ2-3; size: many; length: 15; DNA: TGTGCCAGCAGTGAAACCGGGAGGGCCGCAAATACGCAGTATTTT; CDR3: CASSETGRAANTQYF
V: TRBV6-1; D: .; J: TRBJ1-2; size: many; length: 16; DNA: TGTGCCAGCAGTACACCCTCCAGGTCATATAGCTATGGCTACACCTTC; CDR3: CASSTPSRSYSYGYTF
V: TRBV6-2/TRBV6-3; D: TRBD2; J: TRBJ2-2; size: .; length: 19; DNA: TGTGCCAGCAGTTACGCAGGTCTAGCGGGAGTGAGGAACACCGGGGAGCTGTTTTTT; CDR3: CASSYAGLAGVRNTGELFF
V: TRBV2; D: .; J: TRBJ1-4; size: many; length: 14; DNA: TGTGCCAGCACTACCACAGGAGAAAATGAAAAACTGTTTTTT; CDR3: CASTTTGENEKLFF
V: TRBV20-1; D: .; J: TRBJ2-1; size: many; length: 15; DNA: TGCAGTGCTAGAGACTACAAAGGCCCCTACAATGAGCAGTTCTTC; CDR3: CSARDYKGPYNEQFF
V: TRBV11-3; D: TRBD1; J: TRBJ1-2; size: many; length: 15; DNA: TGTGCCAGCAGGCCACCCGGGACAGGGGTCTATGGCTACACCTTC; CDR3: CASRPPGTGVYGYTF
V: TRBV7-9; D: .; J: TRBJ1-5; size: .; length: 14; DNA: TGTGCCAGCAGTTTAGGTTTCTCGGGGCAGCCCCAGCATTTT; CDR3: CASSLGFSGQPQHF
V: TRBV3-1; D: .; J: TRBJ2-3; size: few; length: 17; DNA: TGTGCCAGCAGCCATCCCGGGCGGCTGGGTGTTGATGATACGCAGTATTTT; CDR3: CASSHPGRLGVDDTQYF
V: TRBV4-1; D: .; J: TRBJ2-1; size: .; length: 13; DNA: TGCGCCAGCAGCCAAGATAGCTTAGGTGAGCAGTTCTTC; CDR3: CASSQDSLGEQFF
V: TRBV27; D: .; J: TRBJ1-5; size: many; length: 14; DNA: TGTGCCAGCAGAACTGGGGGGGCCAATCAGCCCCAGCATTTT; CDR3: CASRTGGANQPQHF
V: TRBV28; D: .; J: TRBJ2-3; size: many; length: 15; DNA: TGTGCCAGCACTGTCAGACTCCTCCGCACAGATACGCAGTATTTT; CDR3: CASTVRLLRTDTQYF
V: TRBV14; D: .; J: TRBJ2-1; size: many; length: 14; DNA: TGTGCCAGCAGCCAGGGGCCTGGGGGGTTTGAGCAGTTCTTC; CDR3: CASSQGPGGFEQFF
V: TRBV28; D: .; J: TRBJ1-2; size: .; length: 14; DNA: TGTGCCAGCGGTTTTAATGGGCAGAACTATGGCTACACATTC; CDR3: CASGFNGQNYGYTF
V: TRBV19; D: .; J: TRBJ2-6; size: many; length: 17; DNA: TGTGCCAGTTCTTTACTCGGGGTCGGCTCTGGGGCCAACGTCCTGACTTTC; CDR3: CASSLLGVGSGANVLTF
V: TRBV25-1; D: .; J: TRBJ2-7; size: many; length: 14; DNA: TGTGCCAGCAGTGAAGGTGGGGTTCGCTACGAGCAGTACTTC; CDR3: CASSEGGVRYEQYF
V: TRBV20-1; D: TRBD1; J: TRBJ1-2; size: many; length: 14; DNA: TGCAGTGCCTCGGACAGGCATACCAACTATGGCTACACCTTC; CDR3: CSASDRHTNYGYTF
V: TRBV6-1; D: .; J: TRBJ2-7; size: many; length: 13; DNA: TGTGCCAGCGGCAGGACTGCCTCCTACGAGCAGTACTTC; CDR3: CASGRTASYEQYF
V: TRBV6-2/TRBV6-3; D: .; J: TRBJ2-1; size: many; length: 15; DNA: TGTGCCAGCAGTTATGGTGTAAACTCGAAGAATGAGCAGTTCTTC; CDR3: CASSYGVNSKNEQFF
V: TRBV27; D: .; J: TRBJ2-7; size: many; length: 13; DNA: TGTGCCAGCAGTTCCCCCCGCTCCTACGAGCAGTACTTC; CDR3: CASSSPRSYEQYF
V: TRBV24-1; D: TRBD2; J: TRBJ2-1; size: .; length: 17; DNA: TGTGCCACCAGTGACAACTTCGTCAGGGAGGGTTACAATGAGCAGTTCTTC; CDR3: CATSDNFVREGYNEQFF
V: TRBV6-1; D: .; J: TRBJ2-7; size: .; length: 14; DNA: TGTGCCAGCAGTCTCCCCCACGCATCCTACGAGCAGTACTTC; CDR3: CASSLPHASYEQYF
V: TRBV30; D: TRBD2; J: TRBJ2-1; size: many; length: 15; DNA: TGTGCCTGGAGTATGGGACTAGCGGGCTACAATGAGCAGTTCTTC; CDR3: CAWSMGLAGYNEQFF
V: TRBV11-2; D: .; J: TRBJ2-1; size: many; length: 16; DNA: TGTGCCAGCAGCCCAACCTGGGACCAACGCTTCGGTGAGCAGTTCTTC; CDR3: CASSPTWDQRFGEQFF
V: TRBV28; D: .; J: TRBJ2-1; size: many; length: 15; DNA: TGTGCCAGCAACCTCGGAGGAGCAGCCTACAATGAGCAGTTCTTC; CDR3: CASNLGGAAYNEQFF
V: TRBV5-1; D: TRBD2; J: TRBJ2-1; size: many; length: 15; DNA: TGTGCCAGCAGTTCGACTAGCGGGACCTACAATGAGCAGTTCTTC; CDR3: CASSSTSGTYNEQFF
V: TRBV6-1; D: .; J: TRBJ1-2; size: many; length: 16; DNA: TGTGCCAGCAGCTCCGGACAGACACTAGCTAACTATGGCTACACCTTC; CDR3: CASSSGQTLANYGYTF
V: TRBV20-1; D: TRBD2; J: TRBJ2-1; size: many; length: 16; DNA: TGCAGTGTTTCTCGGGCTAGCGGGTCCCACCGCAATGAGCAGTTCTTC; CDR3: CSVSRASGSHRNEQFF
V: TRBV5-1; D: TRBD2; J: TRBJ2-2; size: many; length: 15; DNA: TGCGCCAGCAGCACTGGGGAGGGAAGGACCGGGGAGCTGTTTTTT; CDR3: CASSTGEGRTGELFF
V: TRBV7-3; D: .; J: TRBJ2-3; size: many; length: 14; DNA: TGTGCCAGCAGCTTAGGGCAGACCACAGATACGCAGTATTTT; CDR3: CASSLGQTTDTQYF
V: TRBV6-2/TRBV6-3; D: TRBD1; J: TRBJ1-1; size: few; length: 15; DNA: TGTGCCAGCACCAGGGGGACTGCCCTCGGGACTGAAGCTTTCTTT; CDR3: CASTRGTALGTEAFF
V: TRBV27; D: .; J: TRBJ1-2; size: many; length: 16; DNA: TGTGCCAGCAGTTTATGGGTAGGGGGAGGGTACTATGGCTACACCTTC; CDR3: CASSLWVGGGYYGYTF
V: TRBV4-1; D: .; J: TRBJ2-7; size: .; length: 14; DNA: TGCGCCAGCAGACCTGTCCTTACGGCCTACGAGCAGTACTTC; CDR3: CASRPVLTAYEQYF
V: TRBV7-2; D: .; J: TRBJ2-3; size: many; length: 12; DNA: TGTGCCAGCAGCTTTCTTTCCGATACGCAGTATTTT; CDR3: CASSFLSDTQYF
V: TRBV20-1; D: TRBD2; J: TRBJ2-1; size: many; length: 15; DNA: TGCAGTGCTAGGCTAGCGGGAGCTTCCTACAATGAGCAGTTCTTC; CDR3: CSARLAGASYNEQFF
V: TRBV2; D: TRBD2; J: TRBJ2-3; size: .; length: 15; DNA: TGTGCCAGCAGTGAGCAGCGGGGGAGCACAGATACGCAGTATTTT; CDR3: CASSEQRGSTDTQYF
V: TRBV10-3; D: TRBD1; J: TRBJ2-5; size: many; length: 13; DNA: TGTGCCATCAGTGACGGGACAGAAGAGACCCAGTACTTC; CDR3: CAISDGTEETQYF
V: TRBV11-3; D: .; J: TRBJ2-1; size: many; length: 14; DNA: TGTGCCAGCAGCTTAGAAGGCTCCTACAATGAGCAGTTCTTC; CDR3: CASSLEGSYNEQFF
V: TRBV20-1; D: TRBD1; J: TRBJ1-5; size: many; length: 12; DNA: TGCAGTGCGGGGACAGGCAATCAGCCCCAGCATTTT; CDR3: CSAGTGNQPQHF
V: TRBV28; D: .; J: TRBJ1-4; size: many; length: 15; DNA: TGTGCCAGCAGTTTAGTGTCAGGCGATAGTGAAAAACTGTTTTTT; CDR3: CASSLVSGDSEKLFF
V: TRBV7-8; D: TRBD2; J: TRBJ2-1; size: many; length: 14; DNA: TGTGCCAGCAGCTTACTAGCGGGAGGCCGGGAGCAGTTCTTC; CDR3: CASSLLAGGREQFF
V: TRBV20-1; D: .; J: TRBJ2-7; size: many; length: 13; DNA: TGCAGTGCTAGAGTTGAGAGCTCCTACGAGCAGTACTTC; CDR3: CSARVESSYEQYF